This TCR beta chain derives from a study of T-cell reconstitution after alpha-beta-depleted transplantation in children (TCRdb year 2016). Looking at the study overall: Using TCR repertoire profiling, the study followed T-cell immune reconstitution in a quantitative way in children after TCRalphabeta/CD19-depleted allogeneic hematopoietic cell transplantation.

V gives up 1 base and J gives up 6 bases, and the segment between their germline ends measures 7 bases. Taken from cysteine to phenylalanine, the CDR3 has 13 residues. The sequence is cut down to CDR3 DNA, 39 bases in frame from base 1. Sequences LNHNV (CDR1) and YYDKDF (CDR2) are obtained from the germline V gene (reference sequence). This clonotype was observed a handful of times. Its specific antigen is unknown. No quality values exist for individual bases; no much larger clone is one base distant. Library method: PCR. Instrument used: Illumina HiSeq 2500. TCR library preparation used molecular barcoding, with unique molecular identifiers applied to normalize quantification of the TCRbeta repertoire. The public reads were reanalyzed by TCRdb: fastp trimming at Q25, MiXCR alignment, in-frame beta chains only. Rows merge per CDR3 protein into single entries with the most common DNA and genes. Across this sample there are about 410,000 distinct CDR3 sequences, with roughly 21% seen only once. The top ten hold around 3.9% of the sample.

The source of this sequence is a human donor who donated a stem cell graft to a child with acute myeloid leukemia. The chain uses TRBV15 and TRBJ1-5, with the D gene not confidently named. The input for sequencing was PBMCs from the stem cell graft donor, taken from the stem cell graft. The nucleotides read TGTGCCACCAGCAGAGGGGTGGGTCAGCCCCAGCATTTT. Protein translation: CATSRGVGQPQHF.